Listed here are 13 T cell receptor beta chains from one sample, sequenced in a study of graft-versus-host responses after intestinal transplantation. For these receptors, no antigen is known. Repertoires were generated with immunoSEQ multiplex PCR, while TCRdb's copy carries only in-frame clones and drops some. The sample includes about 82,000 clones, 91% of them seen just once. The specimen was unstimulated CD4+ T cells sorted from spleen or lymph node cells, collected before intestinal transplant. These receptors came from a human donor who received an intestinal transplant.

This chain links TRBV15 with TRBJ1-4, with TRBD1 matching 7 bases. Germline-derived CDR1 and CDR2 are LNHNV and YYDKDF (reference sequence). This CDR3 region has 15 residues. Trimming cost V 1 base and J 8 bases; bases outside gene matches: 7. CDR3 coding DNA: TGTGCCACCAGCAGAGGAGGGGGCGGCCGAGAAAAACTGTTTTTT. Translation gives CATSRGGGGREKLFF.

This clone was counted once. The chain links TRBV14 to TRBJ2-2; 12 bases match TRBD1. This CDR3 contains 20 residues. The germline V gene encodes CDR1 SGHDN and CDR2 FVKESK. V shed 4 bases and J 3 bases; nucleotides not matched to a gene: 15. For the CDR3, the DNA is TGTGCCAGCAGCCGGTACTCCGGGACAGGGGGCCCCCGTCACACCGGGGAGCTGTTTTTT. Translation gives CASSRYSGTGGPRHTGELFF.

The chain carries TRBV5-1 and TRBJ2-7, with a tentative D call TRBD2 (5 bases). The CDR3 is made up of 14 amino acids. The germline V gene has CDR1 SGHRS and CDR2 YFSETQ. V shed 4 bases and J shed 2 bases, with 13 bases lying between them. The CDR3 region is CASSVSGPTYEQYF. DNA for the CDR3: TGCGCCAGCAGCGTCAGCGGCCCCACCTACGAGCAGTACTTC.

The chain combines TRBV30 with TRBJ2-3; the match to TRBD1 covers 9 bases. V was pared by 3 bases and J by 4 bases, with 11 bases of the junction left unmatched. Germline V CDR1 and CDR2: GTSNPN, SVGIG (reference sequence). This CDR3 region has 16 residues. CDR3 in amino acids: CAWSAPGQGFPDTQYF. The CDR3 coding sequence is TGTGCCTGGAGCGCCCCGGGACAGGGTTTCCCAGATACGCAGTATTTT. Supplemented by reference TRBV30 and TRBJ2-3, the full variable domain reads SQTIHQWPATLVQPVGSPLSLECTVEGTSNPNLYWYRQAAGRGLQLLFYSVGIGQISSEVPQNLSASRPQDRQFILSSKKLLLSDSGFYLCAWSAPGQGFPDTQYFGPGTRLTVL.

This chain joins TRBV9 and TRBJ1-1, with 11 nucleotides matching TRBD1. The junction had 4 bases not matched to a gene; V was cut back by 2 bases and J by 1 base. From germline, CDR1 is SGDLS and CDR2 YYNGEE. This CDR3 is 16 amino acids long. This CDR3 is CASSVGTGGWNTEAFF. CDR3 DNA sequence: TGTGCCAGCAGCGTTGGGACAGGGGGATGGAACACTGAAGCTTTCTTT. Using reference TRBV9 and TRBJ1-1 for the parts outside the CDR3, the full variable domain is DSGVTQTPKHLITATGQRVTLRCSPRSGDLSVYWYQQSLDQGLQFLIQYYNGEERAKGNILERFSAQQFPDLHSELNLSSLELGDSALYFCASSVGTGGWNTEAFFGQGTRLTVV.

The chain carries TRBV21-1 and TRBJ1-1; the table's D call TRBD1 went unverified against the DNA. TRBV21-1 is listed as a pseudogene. This CDR3 comprises 13 residues. This chain's CDR3 is CARRTAMNTEAFF. The CDR3 DNA reads TGTGCCAGACGGACAGCTATGAACACTGAAGCTTTCTTT.

V usage is TRBV5-6 and J usage is TRBJ1-4; TRBD1 might be the D (5 bases). The germline V and J ends were trimmed by 4 bases and 4 bases, with 11 bases remaining between them. The CDR3 totals 14 residues. The V gene's germline CDR1 is SGHDT and CDR2 YYEEEE. The CDR3 region has the DNA TGTGCCAGCAGCAGGAGGGGATTTAATGAAAAACTGTTTTTT. The encoded protein is CASSRRGFNEKLFF.

The V call is TRBV30, the J call TRBJ2-5, with TRBD2 as a possible D gene (7 bases). Germline loops: CDR1 GTSNPN, CDR2 SVGIG (reference sequence). Between the trimmed V and J ends, which lost 3 bases and 2 bases, there was a span of 16 bases. The CDR3 runs to 15 residues. CDR3 region: CAWSLGGASQETQYF. DNA of the CDR3: TGTGCCTGGAGCCTGGGGGGGGCGAGTCAAGAGACCCAGTACTTC.

The rearrangement joins TRBV21-1 to TRBJ2-7; TRBD2, the table's D call, was not compared with the DNA. TRBV21-1 is a pseudogene. This CDR3 is 16 amino acids long. CDR3 nucleotides: TGTGCCAGCAGCCAAGTGGGGGGGAATAACTCCTACGAGCAGTACTTC. This translates into CASSQVGGNNSYEQYF.

V gene TRBV14 combines with J gene TRBJ1-1, with D tentatively TRBD1 (5 bases). Trimming stripped 4 bases from V and 4 bases from J, with 19 bases between. Germline CDR1 SGHDN, CDR2 FVKESK. This CDR3 is 16 amino acids long. The CDR3 protein is CASSPRTISTGTEAFF. CDR3 nucleotide sequence: TGTGCCAGCAGCCCTCGGACAATCTCAACGGGCACTGAAGCTTTCTTT. The whole variable domain, remainder taken from reference TRBV14 and TRBJ1-1, is EAGVTQFPSHSVIEKGQTVTLRCDPISGHDNLYWYRRVMGKEIKFLLHFVKESKQDESGMPNNRFLAERTGGTYSTLKVQPAELEDSGVYFCASSPRTISTGTEAFFGQGTRLTVV.

V usage is TRBV5-1 and J usage is TRBJ1-4; D gene uncertain. From germline, CDR1 is SGHRS and CDR2 YFSETQ. The CDR3 runs to 14 residues. V was pared by 2 bases and J by 4 bases, with 9 bases between. The DNA of the CDR3 is TGCGCCAGCAGCTTAGCGGGGATTAATGAAAAACTGTTTTTT. Protein product: CASSLAGINEKLFF.

The chain uses TRBV5-5 and TRBJ2-6; 10 bases are shared with TRBD1. The CDR3 is 19 amino acids. CDR1 is SGHKS and CDR2 is YYEKEE in the germline V gene (reference sequence). J was trimmed by 2 bases and V by 0 bases; bases with no gene match: 8. The CDR3 DNA is TGTGCCAGCAGCTTGGGTTTGTGGACAGGGGGAGCTGGGGCCAACGTCCTGACTTTC. Translating gives CASSLGLWTGGAGANVLTF.

V usage is TRBV19 and J usage is TRBJ1-1; D is perhaps TRBD1 (6 bases). V was clipped by 3 bases and J by 0 bases, with 11 bases between them. CDR1 and CDR2 from the germline V gene are LNHDA and SQIVND (reference sequence). This CDR3 contains 15 residues. The CDR3 here is CASSILDSLNTEAFF. The DNA for the CDR3 is TGTGCCAGTAGTATCCTGGACAGCTTGAACACTGAAGCTTTCTTT. Together with reference TRBV19 and TRBJ1-1, the CDR3 gives the full variable domain: DGGITQSPKYLFRKEGQNVTLSCEQNLNHDAMYWYRQDPGQGLRLIYYSQIVNDFQKGDIAEGYSVSREKKESFPLTVTSAQKNPTAFYLCASSILDSLNTEAFFGQGTRLTVV.